Each of the 28 T cell receptor beta chains below was sequenced from the same sample in a study of blood T cell repertoires in COVID-19. Here immunoSEQ multiplex PCR was the method, and the copy in TCRdb shows in-frame clones only, minus some. The table has roughly 160,000 clones, more than 75% seen once; the top ten hold 2% to 3%. The sequencing sample was made of peripheral blood. These TCRs come from a woman aged 80 or older with COVID-19, enrolled during active disease.

This clone was counted a single time. The V call is TRBV11-2, the J call TRBJ2-7, with 12 bases aligning to TRBD1. CDR3 length: 16 amino acids. The V gene end was trimmed by 4 bases and the J gene end by 7 bases; junction bases not matched to a gene: 11. Germline V lookup: CDR1 SGHAT, CDR2 FQNNGV. In DNA, the CDR3 is TGTGCCAGCAGCTATGCACCGGGACAGGGGGCGAGTGAGCAGTACTTC. It is translated as CASSYAPGQGASEQYF.

This clone was recorded a few times. The chain employs TRBV5-8 and TRBJ2-1; TRBD1 matches at 7 bases. Losses at the gene ends were 7 bases for V and 4 bases for J; bases not matched to a gene: 14. There are 16 residues in the CDR3. Germline CDR1 SGHTS, CDR2 YDEGEE. The CDR3 region has the DNA TGTGCCAGCTACTCCTTGACAGGGTTTAAGTACAATGAGCAGTTCTTC. This encodes CASYSLTGFKYNEQFF.

Only a few counts were recorded for this clone. This sequence joins TRBV4-1 and TRBJ1-6; D is uncertain. Looked up from germline, CDR1 is MGHRA and CDR2 is YSYEKL. V shed 3 bases and J shed 7 bases, with 10 bases lying between them. The CDR3 totals 14 residues. CDR3 nucleotide sequence: TGCGCCAGCAGCCAGTTGGAGCAGAATTCACCCCTCCACTTT. Residues: CASSQLEQNSPLHF.

The chain is built from TRBV7-6 and TRBJ2-1; unclear D gene. Per germline, CDR1 SGHVS and CDR2 FNYEAQ. The ends were cut back, 1 base at V and 1 base at J, with 11 bases in the middle. CDR3 length: 16 residues. In DNA, the CDR3 is TGTGCCAGCAGCTTAGTCAGGCGAACTTCCTACAATGAGCAGTTCTTC. Protein sequence: CASSLVRRTSYNEQFF.

This chain links TRBV11-2 with TRBJ2-5, with 7 bases matching TRBD2. The CDR3 extends over 17 amino acids. V was clipped by 2 bases and J by 2 bases; unmatched bases: 11. Germline loops: CDR1 SGHAT, CDR2 FQNNGV. As DNA, the CDR3 is TGTGCCAGCAGCTTAAGAGGGGACTACTTCACTCAAGAGACCCAGTACTTC. Protein sequence: CASSLRGDYFTQETQYF.

The V gene is TRBV27, the J gene TRBJ2-1; 10 nucleotides match TRBD2. V lost 3 bases to trimming and J lost 9 bases; unmatched junction nucleotides: 8. Germline loops: CDR1 MNHEY, CDR2 SMNVEV (reference sequence). This CDR3 is 15 amino acids long. This CDR3 is CASSLFLAGDAEQFF. The CDR3 coding sequence is TGTGCCAGCAGTTTGTTCCTAGCGGGAGACGCTGAGCAGTTCTTC.

Regarding this clone: This sample also contains other DNA sequences that code for the same CDR3. This chain uses TRBV7-9 with TRBJ1-1; 7 nucleotides agree with TRBD1. This CDR3 is built from 14 residues. The germline gives CDR1 SEHNR, CDR2 FQNEAQ (reference sequence). V lost 2 bases, J lost 1 base, and 1 base stayed unmatched. CDR3 protein: CASSLQGENTEAFF. In DNA, the CDR3 is TGTGCCAGCAGCTTACAGGGGGAGAACACTGAAGCTTTCTTT. Full variable domain (outside the CDR3, taken from reference TRBV7-9 and TRBJ1-1): DTGVSQNPRHKITKRGQNVTFRCDPISEHNRLYWYRQTLGQGPEFLTYFQNEAQLEKSRLLSDRFSAERPKGSFSTLEIQRTEQGDSAMYLCASSLQGENTEAFFGQGTRLTVV.

V usage is TRBV4-3 and J usage is TRBJ2-3; D gene uncertain. The CDR3 runs 13 residues. The germline CDR1 and CDR2 sequences are LGHNA and YSLEER. V lost 4 bases to trimming and J lost 6 bases, with 11 bases between them. Here the CDR3 reads CASSPRELDTQYF. CDR3 DNA sequence: TGCGCCAGCAGCCCCCGAGAGCTCGATACGCAGTATTTT.

The J gene is TRBJ2-5, the V gene TRBV20-1; no clear D gene. The germline gives CDR1 DFQATT, CDR2 SNEGSKA (reference sequence). Trimming removed 5 bases from V and 5 bases from J, with 6 bases in between. This CDR3 region has 10 residues. The CDR3 sequence: CSAVEETQYF. CDR3 DNA sequence: TGCAGTGCTGTCGAGGAGACCCAGTACTTC.

J is TRBJ1-2 and V is TRBV4-2, with a weak D call TRBD1 (5 bases). Trimming pared 1 base from V and 2 bases from J, leaving 8 bases between. The V gene's germline CDR1 is LGHNA and CDR2 YNFKEQ. CDR3 length equals 14 residues. In nucleotides, the CDR3 is TGTGCCAGCAGCCAAGTGTCAGGGAACTATGGCTACACCTTC. As protein: CASSQVSGNYGYTF.

V and J are TRBV5-1 and TRBJ2-1, with a tentative D call TRBD1 (5 bases). There are 15 residues in the CDR3. CDR1 is SGHRS, CDR2 YFSETQ, per germline. With 0 bases removed from V and 0 bases from J, the gap between germline ends came to 7 bases. CDR3 sequence (DNA): TGCGCCAGCAGCTTGGGGACACCCTCCTACAATGAGCAGTTCTTC. Translating gives CASSLGTPSYNEQFF.

This chain links TRBV7-9 with TRBJ2-3; D call uncertain. This CDR3 has 14 residues. V lost 3 bases, J lost 0 bases, and 7 bases lay in between. Per germline, CDR1 SEHNR and CDR2 FQNEAQ (reference sequence). The CDR3 DNA follows: TGTGCCAGCAGCTTGTCGTCGAGCACAGATACGCAGTATTTT. Its translation: CASSLSSSTDTQYF. The variable domain in full, completed from reference TRBV7-9 and TRBJ2-3, reads DTGVSQNPRHKITKRGQNVTFRCDPISEHNRLYWYRQTLGQGPEFLTYFQNEAQLEKSRLLSDRFSAERPKGSFSTLEIQRTEQGDSAMYLCASSLSSSTDTQYFGPGTRLTVL.

The chain employs TRBV11-2 and TRBJ2-5, with TRBD2 identical over 9 bases. CDR3 size: 14 residues. Germline V gene data show CDR1 as SGHAT and CDR2 as FQNNGV. V was clipped by 3 bases and J by 2 bases; unmatched bases: 1. The CDR3 loop reads CASSFSGSQETQYF. The CDR3, as DNA: TGTGCCAGCAGCTTTAGCGGGAGTCAAGAGACCCAGTACTTC.

CDR3 nucleotides: TGTGCCAGCAGTCCACTCGGACTAGCGGGCTGGGAGCAGTACTTC. Translating it yields CASSPLGLAGWEQYF. The J gene is TRBJ2-7, the V gene TRBV28, with 11 bases lining up with TRBD2. With 5 bases clipped from V and 7 bases from J, the junction kept 10 bases outside the gene matches. Germline lookup yields CDR1 MDHEN and CDR2 SYDVKM. This CDR3 is built from 15 residues.

There are a few counts of this clone. The rearrangement joins TRBV5-1 to TRBJ2-1, with 11 bases matching TRBD2. The CDR3 runs to 18 residues. Germline trimming cut 2 bases from V and 1 base from J; bases unmatched to any gene: 8. Germline lookup yields CDR1 SGHRS and CDR2 YFSETQ. The CDR3 here is CASSLLQGLAASYNEQFF. CDR3 in DNA: TGCGCCAGCAGCTTACTACAGGGACTAGCGGCATCCTACAATGAGCAGTTCTTC.

This clone was observed once. V usage is TRBV7-9 and J usage is TRBJ2-3, with 7 positions matching TRBD2. Germline values: CDR1 SEHNR, CDR2 FQNEAQ (reference sequence). The CDR3 runs 16 residues. V lost 5 bases and J lost 4; bases outside the gene matches: 12. CDR3 in amino acids: CASSTSLGGSPDTQYF. For the CDR3, the DNA is TGTGCCAGCAGCACCTCCTTGGGGGGGAGTCCAGATACGCAGTATTTT.

The rearrangement links TRBV4-3 to TRBJ2-1; 9 bases agree with TRBD2. J lost 8 bases, V lost 0 bases, and 8 bases had no gene match. Germline CDR1 reads LGHNA; CDR2 reads YSLEER. CDR3 length: 16 residues. CDR3 DNA sequence: TGCGCCAGCAGCCAAGATGGGCTAGCGGGAAGGGATGAGCAGTTCTTC. Protein product: CASSQDGLAGRDEQFF.

CDR3 DNA sequence: TGTGCCAGCAGGAGCGGGAGCTACACCGGGGAGCTGTTTTTT. This codes for CASRSGSYTGELFF. V gene TRBV28 combines with J gene TRBJ2-2; TRBD2 aligns across 8 bases. Germline-derived CDR1 and CDR2 are MDHEN and SYDVKM. This CDR3 spans 14 amino acids. Trimming cost V 6 bases and J 3 bases; bases outside gene matches: 3.

V usage is TRBV5-6 and J usage is TRBJ2-5, with D possibly matching TRBD2 (6 bases). The CDR3 is 14 residues long. The V gene lost 3 bases and the J gene lost 5 bases, with 14 bases spanning the gap. Germline CDR1 SGHDT, CDR2 YYEEEE. CDR3 coding DNA: TGTGCCAGCAGCTCCTGGGCAGGGAGGGAGACCCAGTACTTC. Amino acids: CASSSWAGRETQYF.

Concerning this clone: One end of the junction fails to match germline, which may point to a read error. The V and J genes are TRBV12-3 or TRBV12-4 and TRBJ1-2; TRBD1 matches 8 bases. The CDR3 has 11 amino acids. The CDR3 region is CASRLRDRTYF. CDR3 nucleotide sequence: TGTGCCAGCAGACTCCGGGACAGGACCTACTTC.

The V and J genes are TRBV4-2 and TRBJ1-1, with no clear D. Trimming took 4 bases from V and 9 from J, leaving 24 bases between them. The germline V gene has CDR1 LGHNA and CDR2 YNFKEQ. The CDR3 contains 16 residues. The CDR3 sequence is CASSPSWAAKLIKAFF. CDR3 DNA sequence: TGTGCCAGCAGCCCCTCCTGGGCAGCCAAGCTGATAAAAGCTTTCTTT.

CDR3 region: CASSTGFRNQPQHF. CDR3 coding DNA: TGTGCCAGTAGTACCGGGTTTCGGAATCAGCCCCAGCATTTT. The chain has TRBV19 and TRBJ1-5; D is undetermined. The CDR3 loop spans 14 amino acids. Germline loops: CDR1 LNHDA, CDR2 SQIVND (reference sequence). V gave up 4 bases and J gave up 4 bases, with 11 bases separating them.

This rearrangement joins TRBV4-2 to TRBJ1-1; 8 positions match TRBD1. After removal of 7 bases from V and 1 base from J, the junction contained 5 bases not matched to a gene. The CDR3 is made up of 14 amino acids. Germline-derived CDR1 and CDR2 are LGHNA and YNFKEQ. As DNA, the CDR3 is TGTGCCAGCAATAACGGACAGGGGAACACTGAAGCTTTCTTT. This codes for CASNNGQGNTEAFF.

This rearrangement joins TRBV5-1 to TRBJ2-1; 9 bases line up with TRBD2. With V trimmed by 0 bases and J by 2 bases, 3 bases remained unmatched. Germline V lookup: CDR1 SGHRS, CDR2 YFSETQ. This CDR3 has 16 residues. The CDR3 is CASSLVAGVPYNEQFF. CDR3 DNA: TGCGCCAGCAGCTTGGTAGCGGGAGTCCCCTACAATGAGCAGTTCTTC.

This clone was found once. Additional DNA sequences in this sample encode the identical CDR3. The chain joins TRBV3-1 (or the pseudogene TRBV3-2) to TRBJ1-1; D is perhaps TRBD1 (5 bases). Deletions cut 2 bases from V and 7 bases from J, with 8 bases between. The germline V gene encodes CDR1 LGHDT and CDR2 YNNKEL (reference sequence). This CDR3 is built from 12 residues. The CDR3 reads CASSQTGLEAFF. CDR3 nucleotide sequence: TGTGCCAGCAGCCAAACGGGACTTGAAGCTTTCTTT.

The V and J genes are TRBV6-5 and TRBJ2-1, with 11 bases aligning to TRBD2. The CDR3 contains 16 residues. V shed 0 bases, J shed 6 bases, and the junction held 4 bases outside the gene matches. Looked up from germline, CDR1 is MNHEY and CDR2 is SVGAGI. For the CDR3, the DNA is TGTGCCAGCAGTTACTCCTCTAGCGGGGGGACCAATGAGCAGTTCTTC. As protein: CASSYSSSGGTNEQFF.

A remark on this clone: Other DNA sequences in this specimen translate into the identical CDR3. The V call is TRBV4-3, the J call TRBJ2-1; 12 bases agree with TRBD2. This CDR3 region has 15 residues. V dropped 1 base and J dropped 9; count of bases not matched to a gene: 4. Germline V gene lookup returns CDR1 LGHNA and CDR2 YSLEER. CDR3 bases: TGCGCCAGCAGCCAAGGACTAGCGGGAGCTCGTGAGCAGTTCTTC. Translating gives CASSQGLAGAREQFF.

V usage is TRBV6-5 and J usage is TRBJ2-6; D gene uncertain. Germline V CDR1 and CDR2: MNHEY, SVGAGI. V lost 8 bases to trimming and J lost 0 bases, with 5 bases between them. CDR3 length: 13 amino acids. The CDR3 protein is CASGRSGANVLTF. The CDR3 region has the DNA TGTGCCAGCGGGCGCTCTGGGGCCAACGTCCTGACTTTC.